These 4 T cell receptor beta chains were all obtained from the same sample, sequenced in a study of shared clonotypes between healthy human individuals. CD45RO-negative cells were positively selected for CCR7, leaving out terminally differentiated effector memory CD45RA+ cells. TCRdb keeps only in-frame clones here, not all; method: immunoSEQ multiplex PCR. This table has approximately 2,200,000 clones, about 92% appearing once. The sample comprised naive CD8+ T cells from PBMCs. The origin of the receptors is a man younger than 30 in good health. Some clones in this sample may be carry-over from other donors' samples.

Worth noting for this clone: Additional DNA sequences in this sample encode the identical CDR3. The chain recombines TRBV28 with TRBJ2-7; D ambiguous. CDR3 size: 11 residues. Trimming cost V 8 bases and J 4 bases, with 9 bases left between them. Germline CDR1 MDHEN, CDR2 SYDVKM. The CDR3 region is CASSGGYEQYF. The CDR3 DNA reads TGTGCCAGCTCTGGTGGTTACGAGCAGTACTTC.

The table lists this clone with a few counts. The chain employs TRBV19 and TRBJ1-1; D gene ambiguous. This CDR3 has 12 residues. Per the germline V gene, CDR1 is LNHDA and CDR2 is SQIVND (reference sequence). The V and J ends lost 3 bases and 4 bases respectively, with 6 bases between them. CDR3 protein: CASSIYGTEAFF. For the CDR3, the DNA is TGTGCCAGTAGTATCTATGGCACTGAAGCTTTCTTT.

Only one count was recorded for this clone. This chain joins TRBV6-5 and TRBJ2-1; the match to TRBD1 covers 9 bases. Per the germline V gene, CDR1 is MNHEY and CDR2 is SVGAGI. V shed 5 bases, J shed 8 bases, and the junction held 4 bases outside the gene matches. This CDR3 has 13 amino acids. This CDR3 is CASSAQGADEQFF. The CDR3, as DNA: TGTGCCAGCAGTGCACAGGGGGCCGATGAGCAGTTCTTC.

This clone was seen only a few times. For the CDR3, the DNA is TGTGCCAGCAGTTCCGACAGGGGAGGGAACACTGAAGCTTTCTTT. Protein: CASSSDRGGNTEAFF. The chain combines TRBV27 with TRBJ1-1, with 8 bases matching TRBD1. This CDR3 has 15 amino acids. V lost 4 bases and J lost 1; bases outside the gene matches: 5. Looked up from germline, CDR1 is MNHEY and CDR2 is SMNVEV (reference sequence).